The 20 T cell receptor beta chains below were found in one sample sequenced in a study of blood T cell dynamics during melanoma immunotherapy. Time point here: pre-treatment baseline. Sequencing used immunoSEQ multiplex PCR; TCRdb keeps in-frame clones, though not all of them. The repertoire has just under 10,000 clones, 85% to 90% of them found once; the top ten carry more than 25%. The specimen comprised blood, sampled from a patient treated with checkpoint blockade. The receptor set was obtained from a human donor with melanoma.

This chain uses TRBV28 with TRBJ1-2, with D perhaps matching TRBD1 (5 bases). This CDR3 comprises 13 residues. Germline V lookup: CDR1 MDHEN, CDR2 SYDVKM. The V gene lost 2 bases and the J gene lost 2 bases, with 6 bases spanning the gap. The CDR3 DNA reads TGTGCCAGCAGTTTACGGGGGAACTATGGCTACACCTTC. Its protein is CASSLRGNYGYTF.

The chain has TRBV5-5 and TRBJ1-2, with 7 bases fitting TRBD1. Germline lookup yields CDR1 SGHKS and CDR2 YYEKEE (reference sequence). The trim removed 0 bases at V and 4 bases at J, leaving 6 bases unmatched. This CDR3 is 15 amino acids long. The CDR3 reads CASSLGQGGGYGYTF. The DNA of the CDR3 is TGTGCCAGCAGCTTGGGACAGGGAGGTGGCTATGGCTACACCTTC.

This clone occurred a few times. The V call is TRBV7-8, the J call TRBJ2-1, with TRBD1 matching over 7 bases. The CDR3 extends over 13 amino acids. The V and J ends lost 7 bases and 4 bases, in that order; junction bases with no gene match: 4. CDR1 and CDR2 (germline): SGHVS, FQNEAQ. The CDR3 nucleotides read TGTGCCAGCACCCAGGGACAGTACAATGAGCAGTTCTTC. Translated, it gives CASTQGQYNEQFF.

V is TRBV7-9 and J is TRBJ2-1, with no clear D. CDR3 length: 13 amino acids. Trimming removed 5 bases from V and 6 bases from J, with 11 bases in between. Germline V lookup: CDR1 SEHNR, CDR2 FQNEAQ (reference sequence). CDR3 amino acids: CASSPPEPNEQFF. CDR3 bases: TGTGCCAGCAGCCCCCCGGAGCCCAATGAGCAGTTCTTC.

This sequence joins TRBV7-3 and TRBJ2-1, with 8 nucleotides matching TRBD1. The CDR3 extends over 13 amino acids. V was clipped by 5 bases and J by 7 bases; unmatched bases: 4. Germline values: CDR1 SGHTA, CDR2 FQGTGA. CDR3 DNA: TGTGCCAGCAGCCCACAGGGGGGTAATGAGCAGTTCTTC. It translates to CASSPQGGNEQFF.

This clone was recorded only once. V usage is TRBV5-5 and J usage is TRBJ2-7, with a possible D match to TRBD2 (6 bases). The V end was cut by 4 bases, the J end by 1 base, with 12 bases between. This CDR3 contains 14 residues. CDR1 and CDR2 (germline): SGHKS, YYEKEE (reference sequence). CDR3 sequence: CASSRVGGSYEQYF. In DNA form, the CDR3 reads TGTGCCAGCAGCCGGGTGGGAGGATCCTACGAGCAGTACTTC.

The chain joins TRBV10-3 to TRBJ1-2; 7 bases map to TRBD1. V gave up 6 bases and J gave up 3 bases; unmatched junction bases: 7. This CDR3 comprises 14 residues. The germline CDR1 and CDR2 sequences are ENHRY and SYGVKD. CDR3 region: CAIRQGPPDYGYTF. The CDR3 coding sequence is TGTGCCATCAGACAGGGGCCTCCCGACTATGGCTACACCTTC.

CDR3 protein: CASSFGASGRSEQFF. In DNA, the CDR3 is TGTGCCAGCAGCTTCGGGGCTAGCGGGAGGAGTGAGCAGTTCTTC. V and J are TRBV9 and TRBJ2-1; 11 nucleotides agree with TRBD2. J lost 9 bases, V lost 4 bases, and 9 bases had no gene match. The CDR3 has 15 amino acids. CDR1 is SGDLS, CDR2 YYNGEE, per germline. The entire variable domain, with the rest obtained from reference TRBV9 and TRBJ2-1, is as follows: DSGVTQTPKHLITATGQRVTLRCSPRSGDLSVYWYQQSLDQGLQFLIQYYNGEERAKGNILERFSAQQFPDLHSELNLSSLELGDSALYFCASSFGASGRSEQFFGPGTRLTVL.

J is TRBJ2-5 and V is TRBV14; D call uncertain. The germline V and J ends were trimmed by 4 bases and 5 bases, with 8 bases remaining between them. The CDR3 is 12 amino acids. Germline-derived CDR1 and CDR2 are SGHDN and FVKESK. CDR3 DNA: TGTGCCAGCAGCCGTCCCCCGGAGACCCAGTACTTC. It specifies CASSRPPETQYF.

The J gene is TRBJ2-2, the V gene TRBV28; D is ambiguous. Germline CDR1 is MDHEN and CDR2 is SYDVKM. Trimming removed 4 bases at V and 8 bases at J, with 20 bases between. The CDR3 covers 16 residues. CDR3 coding DNA: TGTGCCAGCAGTTCCCCCCCCCTAACTCCCTTGGGGGAGCTGTTTTTT. It is translated as CASSSPPLTPLGELFF.

V and J are TRBV7-3 and TRBJ2-4; D might be TRBD1 (6 bases). This CDR3 has 16 residues. Germline CDR1 is SGHTA and CDR2 is FQGTGA. V lost 5 bases, J lost 7 bases, and 21 bases lay in between. CDR3 amino acids: CASSPTGTPRGNIQYF. As DNA, the CDR3 is TGTGCCAGCAGCCCAACCGGGACACCCCGAGGGAACATTCAGTACTTC. Full variable domain (missing parts from reference TRBV7-3 and TRBJ2-4): GAGVSQTPSNKVTEKGKYVELRCDPISGHTALYWYRQSLGQGPEFLIYFQGTGAADDSGLPNDRFFAVRPEGSVSTLKIQRTERGDSAVYLCASSPTGTPRGNIQYFGAGTRLSVL.

The V and J genes are TRBV28 and TRBJ2-7; 8 bases map to TRBD1. The ends lost 5 bases at V and 4 bases at J; junction bases unmatched: 7. This CDR3 has 14 residues. Looked up from germline, CDR1 is MDHEN and CDR2 is SYDVKM. The CDR3 loop is CASSTQGARYEQYF. CDR3 in DNA: TGTGCCAGCAGTACGCAGGGGGCTAGGTACGAGCAGTACTTC.

The V call is TRBV11-2, the J call TRBJ2-1; D uncertain. This CDR3 region has 15 residues. V lost 7 bases to trimming and J lost 1 base, with 14 bases between them. Germline CDR1 reads SGHAT; CDR2 reads FQNNGV. The DNA for the CDR3 is TGTGCCAGCACCCTCAACTCATATTCCTACAATGAGCAGTTCTTC. It translates to CASTLNSYSYNEQFF.

J is TRBJ1-5 and V is TRBV7-3; maybe TRBD1 (5 bases). Germline lookup yields CDR1 SGHTA and CDR2 FQGTGA. V lost 2 bases and J lost 1, with 9 bases in between. The CDR3 is made up of 15 amino acids. For the CDR3, the DNA is TGTGCCAGCAGCTTAGTGGCAGGGAGCAATCAGCCCCAGCATTTT. The encoded protein is CASSLVAGSNQPQHF.

V and J are TRBV7-9 and TRBJ2-5; TRBD2 matches 7 bases. Germline CDR1 SEHNR, CDR2 FQNEAQ (reference sequence). This CDR3 spans 15 amino acids. V shed 2 bases, J shed 2 bases, and the junction held 5 bases outside the gene matches. The CDR3 coding sequence is TGTGCCAGCAGCTTACTGGGGGGGAATCAAGAGACCCAGTACTTC. Translation gives CASSLLGGNQETQYF.

The V and J genes are TRBV7-8 and TRBJ2-1, with 8 bases aligning to TRBD1. CDR1 SGHVS and CDR2 FQNEAQ come from the germline V gene. V dropped 6 bases and J dropped 2; count of bases not matched to a gene: 6. The CDR3 consists of 15 residues. The CDR3 nucleotides are TGTGCCAGCAGACCGGACAGGGCTCCCTACAATGAGCAGTTCTTC. Its protein product is CASRPDRAPYNEQFF.

CDR3 residues: CASSASGGGGDTQYF. The CDR3 nucleotides are TGTGCCAGCAGCGCCTCGGGGGGGGGCGGAGATACGCAGTATTTT. The chain combines TRBV13 with TRBJ2-3; 8 bases are a match to TRBD2. CDR3 length: 15 amino acids. The germline V gene encodes CDR1 PRHDT and CDR2 FYEKMQ (reference sequence). The J segment lost 5 bases and the V segment lost 5 bases, leaving 9 bases of the junction unmatched. The variable domain in full, completed from reference TRBV13 and TRBJ2-3, reads AAGVIQSPRHLIKEKRETATLKCYPIPRHDTVYWYQQGPGQDPQFLISFYEKMQSDKGSIPDRFSAQQFSDYHSELNMSSLELGDSALYFCASSASGGGGDTQYFGPGTRLTVL.

The chain employs TRBV19 and TRBJ1-2, with 9 nucleotides matching TRBD1. The CDR3 spans 14 residues. Germline V gives CDR1 LNHDA, CDR2 SQIVND (reference sequence). V shed 3 bases, J shed 12 bases, and the junction held 11 bases outside the gene matches. The CDR3 sequence: CASSIPLTGGFHTF. CDR3 in DNA: TGTGCCAGTAGTATTCCCCTCACAGGGGGCTTCCACACCTTC.

The gene calls are TRBV29-1 and TRBJ1-4, with D tentatively TRBD1 (5 bases). The germline V gene has CDR1 SQVTM and CDR2 ANQGSEA. This CDR3 is 13 amino acids long. V was trimmed by 6 bases and J by 7 bases, leaving 15 bases between them. The CDR3 loop is CSVLQGRGEKLFF. For the CDR3, the DNA is TGCAGCGTCCTCCAAGGGAGGGGTGAAAAACTGTTTTTT.

V is TRBV29-1 and J is TRBJ1-4; D might be TRBD1 (6 bases). The CDR3 is 13 amino acids. Trimming removed 6 bases at V and 3 bases at J, with 11 bases between. CDR1 and CDR2 from the germline V gene are SQVTM and ANQGSEA. CDR3 DNA sequence: TGCAGCGTGGGGGAGGGGGCTAATGAAAAACTGTTTTTT. Translating it yields CSVGEGANEKLFF.